This TCR beta chain was documented in a study of early T cells in non-severe SARS-CoV-2 infection. For the study at large: Unsorted whole-blood RNA was sequenced in bulk, leaving chains unpaired.

General study points: Private and CD4 specificities were missed by VDJdb matching, skewed to anti-spike CD8.

The CDR3 is 12 amino acids. Trimming shortened V by 6 bases and J by 4 bases, and 7 bases separated the two germline ends. The table lists this clonotype with many counts. Its antigen is still unknown. Attachment of unique molecular identifiers to individual cDNA molecules was performed. TCRdb re-derived calls from the 5' RACE reads in MiXCR, one entry per CDR3 protein. The sample holds about 61,000 distinct CDR3 sequences, more than 10% seen once. This TCR derives from an adult who was a healthcare worker with PCR-confirmed SARS-CoV-2 infection or an uninfected control (not recorded which). Sequenced material: whole blood. This chain connects TRBV12-3 or TRBV12-4 to TRBJ1-3; D gene unclear. CDR3 sequence (DNA): TGTGCCAGCAGGAGGACGGGAAACACCATATATTTT. Translated, it gives CASRRTGNTIYF.